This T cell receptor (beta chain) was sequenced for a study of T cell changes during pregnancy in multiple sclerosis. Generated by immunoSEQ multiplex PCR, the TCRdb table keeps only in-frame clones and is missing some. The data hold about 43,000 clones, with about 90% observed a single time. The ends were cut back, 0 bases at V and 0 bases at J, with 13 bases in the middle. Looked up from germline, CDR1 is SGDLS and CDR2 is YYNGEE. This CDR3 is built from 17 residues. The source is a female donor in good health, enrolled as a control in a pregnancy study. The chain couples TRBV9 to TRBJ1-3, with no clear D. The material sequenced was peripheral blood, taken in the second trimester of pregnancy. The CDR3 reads CASSVEMWEDSGNTIYF. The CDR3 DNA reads TGTGCCAGCAGCGTAGAAATGTGGGAGGACTCTGGAAACACCATATATTTT.